The entry that follows covers one TCR beta chain sequence. The antigen is undetermined. CDR1 is SNHLY and CDR2 is FYNNEI in the germline V gene. The CDR3 has 16 residues. V lost 8 bases, J lost 6 bases, and 22 bases lay in between. The sample originates from a study of T cell responses to AZD1222 COVID-19 vaccine. Whole-study results and caveats: Researchers report vaccine-associated CD4 TCRs spanning spike, with dominance at 160-218 and 743-854. The repertoires were collected only after the peak T cell response. Clonal diversity may have been underestimated, and the donors were mostly white British, with more females than males. Two doses of AZD1222 preceded a rise in Spike-specific TCR breadth and depth.

Clones were read by immunoSEQ multiplex PCR, and TCRdb kept only the in-frame ones, dropping some. Of about 160,000 clones in the sample, about 90% were seen once. The rearrangement links TRBV2 to TRBJ2-2, with D perhaps assigned TRBD1 or TRBD2 (5 bases each). This TCR was recovered from an adult who received the AZD1222 COVID-19 vaccine. The sample here was peripheral blood, taken 28 days after the second AZD1222 dose. CDR3 region: CASGDVDRLGSGELFF. CDR3 sequence (DNA): TGTGCCAGCGGGGACGTCGATCGGCTCGGCTCCGGGGAGCTGTTTTTT.